The 28 T cell receptor beta chains below were found in one sample sequenced in a study of blood T cell repertoires in COVID-19. Clones were read by immunoSEQ multiplex PCR, and TCRdb kept only the in-frame ones, dropping some. The sample carries about 170,000 clones, around 81% recorded once. The sequencing input was peripheral blood. Receptors originate from an elderly woman with COVID-19, enrolled during active disease.

This chain joins TRBV5-1 and TRBJ1-3; weak D call: TRBD1 (6 bases). Germline lookup yields CDR1 SGHRS and CDR2 YFSETQ. The CDR3 has 15 amino acids. Trimming pared 4 bases from V and 0 bases from J, leaving 11 bases between. Here the CDR3 reads CASSEQGSSGNTIYF. The DNA for the CDR3 is TGCGCCAGCAGCGAACAGGGTAGCTCTGGAAACACCATATATTTT.

The rearrangement uses TRBV6-5 and TRBJ2-7; D is unclear. Germline CDR1 and CDR2: MNHEY and SVGAGI. The CDR3 runs 13 residues. The V and J ends lost 0 bases and 4 bases respectively, with 7 bases between them. The CDR3 sequence: CASSYSGVYEQYF. The DNA of the CDR3 is TGTGCCAGCAGTTACTCGGGCGTATACGAGCAGTACTTC.

V gene TRBV4-1 combines with J gene TRBJ2-5, with D possibly being TRBD1 (5 bases). V lost 3 bases and J lost 4, with 12 bases in between. The CDR3 is 14 amino acids. Germline CDR1 is MGHRA and CDR2 is YSYEKL. Here the CDR3 reads CASSQRRQRETQYF. DNA for the CDR3: TGCGCCAGCAGCCAGCGTCGACAGAGAGAGACCCAGTACTTC.

The rearrangement links TRBV2 to TRBJ1-1; 7 bases map to TRBD1. In germline, CDR1 is SNHLY, CDR2 FYNNEI. Trimming took 0 bases from V and 4 from J; bases not matched to a gene: 8. This CDR3 contains 16 residues. The CDR3 region has the DNA TGTGCCAGCAGTGAAGCTAGATTCGCAGGGGGCACTGAAGCTTTCTTT. Translating it yields CASSEARFAGGTEAFF.

This chain uses TRBV7-8 with TRBJ2-3; 11 bases map to TRBD2. The germline CDR1 and CDR2 sequences are SGHVS and FQNEAQ. With V trimmed by 9 bases and J by 4 bases, 3 bases remained unmatched. The CDR3 has 13 residues. In DNA, the CDR3 is TGTGCCAGTTTACTAGCGGGAGCAGATACGCAGTATTTT. Translation: CASLLAGADTQYF.

The rearrangement joins TRBV9 to TRBJ2-2, with TRBD1 as a possible D gene (6 bases). The germline V and J ends were trimmed by 3 bases and 4 bases, with 13 bases remaining between them. Per the germline V gene, CDR1 is SGDLS and CDR2 is YYNGEE. This CDR3 comprises 15 residues. The CDR3 here is CASSGQGILTGELFF. CDR3 in DNA: TGTGCCAGCAGCGGGCAGGGGATTCTCACCGGGGAGCTGTTTTTT.

The chain has TRBV18 and TRBJ1-2, with D hard to call. The CDR3 length is 16 residues. Trimming shortened V by 0 bases and J by 8 bases, and 19 bases separated the two germline ends. Germline V CDR1 and CDR2: KGHSH, LQKENI. In DNA form, the CDR3 reads TGTGCCAGCTCACCACCCAGTGGAGGGCCTATCCGCGGCTACACCTTC. Its protein product is CASSPPSGGPIRGYTF.

J is TRBJ2-3 and V is TRBV2; TRBD2 aligns across 9 bases. The V and J ends lost 6 bases and 6 bases, in that order; junction bases with no gene match: 13. Germline loops: CDR1 SNHLY, CDR2 FYNNEI. The CDR3 sequence is 16 residues long. The DNA of the CDR3 is TGTGCCAGCAGCGCCCACCCGGCGGGAGGGGGGGATACGCAGTATTTT. This sequence encodes CASSAHPAGGGDTQYF.

The gene calls are TRBV6-5 and TRBJ2-5; perhaps TRBD1 as D (5 bases). The CDR3 length is 12 residues. From germline, CDR1 is MNHEY and CDR2 SVGAGI. This chain's CDR3 is CTYGAGQETQYF. The CDR3 region has the DNA TGTACCTATGGGGCAGGACAAGAGACCCAGTACTTC.

The genes are TRBV5-1 and TRBJ1-1; TRBD1 is a possible D gene (6 bases). The germline CDR1 and CDR2 sequences are SGHRS and YFSETQ. The CDR3 runs to 16 residues. Between the trimmed V and J ends, which lost 0 bases and 1 base, there was a span of 13 bases. The CDR3 sequence is CASSLEGVGTNTEAFF. The CDR3 nucleotides are TGCGCCAGCAGCTTGGAGGGGGTGGGAACGAACACTGAAGCTTTCTTT.

V is TRBV5-6 and J is TRBJ1-2; 7 nucleotides agree with TRBD1. This CDR3 is built from 15 residues. V shed 1 base and J 4 bases; nucleotides not matched to a gene: 7. Germline CDR1 and CDR2: SGHDT and YYEEEE. The CDR3 coding sequence is TGTGCCAGCAGCTTGAGTGGGGGACAGAGCTATGGCTACACCTTC. Residues: CASSLSGGQSYGYTF.

V and J are TRBV10-3 and TRBJ1-2; TRBD1 aligns across 9 bases. The CDR3 length is 17 residues. V shed 6 bases, J shed 8 bases, and the junction held 19 bases outside the gene matches. From germline, CDR1 is ENHRY and CDR2 SYGVKD. CDR3 in amino acids: CAIRSLGVGTGLWGYTF. For the CDR3, the DNA is TGTGCCATCAGGTCCCTCGGGGTAGGGACAGGGTTATGGGGCTACACCTTC.

The chain is built from TRBV12-3 or TRBV12-4 and TRBJ2-7; D call uncertain. The CDR3 contains 13 residues. V lost 1 base and J 1 base, leaving 5 bases between the germline ends. The CDR3 loop reads CASSLGPSYEQYF. CDR3 DNA: TGTGCCAGCAGTTTAGGGCCTTCCTACGAGCAGTACTTC.

V is TRBV5-4 and J is TRBJ2-5, with D perhaps matching TRBD1 (5 bases). Trimming stripped 3 bases from V and 2 bases from J, with 11 bases between. Germline lookup yields CDR1 SGHNT and CDR2 YYREEE (reference sequence). This CDR3 has 14 residues. The CDR3 is CASSSGQPQETQYF. The DNA of the CDR3 is TGTGCCAGCAGCTCAGGACAACCACAAGAGACCCAGTACTTC.

This chain uses TRBV18 with TRBJ1-1; D gene uncertain. Deletions cut 6 bases from V and 2 bases from J, with 13 bases between. From germline, CDR1 is KGHSH and CDR2 LQKENI. The CDR3 consists of 14 residues. The DNA for the CDR3 is TGTGCCAGCTCTCAATTCCGGGAAAACACTGAAGCTTTCTTT. It codes for CASSQFRENTEAFF.

The chain carries TRBV6-5 and TRBJ1-6, with a weak D call TRBD1 (6 bases). V lost 7 bases and J 6 bases, leaving 10 bases between the germline ends. Germline V gene data show CDR1 as MNHEY and CDR2 as SVGAGI. This CDR3 has 13 amino acids. The CDR3 DNA sequence: TGTGCCAGCAAGGACAGAAGTAATTCACCCCTCCACTTT. Its protein product is CASKDRSNSPLHF.

The rearrangement joins TRBV3-1 (or the pseudogene TRBV3-2) to TRBJ2-1; 14 nucleotides align to TRBD2. The CDR3 runs to 17 residues. The junction had 9 bases not matched to a gene; V was cut back by 1 base and J by 10 bases. Germline-derived CDR1 and CDR2 are LGHDT and YNNKEL (reference sequence). DNA of the CDR3: TGTGCCAGCAGCCAAGTCGGGACTAGCGGGAGTTTATACGAGCAGTTCTTC. Encoded protein: CASSQVGTSGSLYEQFF.

The chain couples TRBV3-1 (or the pseudogene TRBV3-2) to TRBJ2-4; D is possibly TRBD2 (6 bases). The germline gives CDR1 LGHDT, CDR2 YNNKEL (reference sequence). The CDR3 is made up of 14 amino acids. Trimming pared 5 bases from V and 5 bases from J, leaving 13 bases between. CDR3 bases: TGTGCCAGCAGCGGCTCGGGAGTCCAAAACATTCAGTACTTC. Translating it yields CASSGSGVQNIQYF.

The V gene is TRBV10-3, the J gene TRBJ2-5; D possibly corresponds to TRBD1 (5 bases). There are 14 residues in the CDR3. Trimming removed 4 bases at V and 2 bases at J, with 11 bases between. Germline CDR1 is ENHRY and CDR2 is SYGVKD. The CDR3 DNA follows: TGTGCCATCAGTGCAGGGCTGCGGCAAGAGACCCAGTACTTC. Its protein is CAISAGLRQETQYF.

This clone was picked up one time. The CDR3 loop is CASSLLVRSEQFF. The CDR3 nucleotides are TGTGCCAGCAGCTTACTCGTCCGGAGTGAGCAGTTCTTC. The genes are TRBV7-2 and TRBJ2-1; no reliable D call. Trimming took 2 bases from V and 9 from J, leaving 11 bases between them. This CDR3 is 13 amino acids long. Germline lookup yields CDR1 SGHTA and CDR2 FQGNSA.

The V gene is TRBV4-1, the J gene TRBJ1-5; 9 positions match TRBD1. The CDR3 consists of 22 residues. CDR1 is MGHRA, CDR2 YSYEKL, per germline. V trimming: 2 bases; J trimming: 4 bases; junction bases outside the gene matches: 24. CDR3 bases: TGCGCCAGCAGCCAATCCGGGACAGGGACAGCACCCGGGAGTGCGGTGAATCAGCCCCAGCATTTT. This encodes CASSQSGTGTAPGSAVNQPQHF.

The V and J genes are TRBV10-3 and TRBJ2-1; 8 bases are a match to TRBD2. Trimming at V came to 6 bases and at J to 4 bases, leaving 11 bases not matched to a gene. The CDR3 spans 16 residues. From germline, CDR1 is ENHRY and CDR2 SYGVKD. The CDR3 region has the DNA TGTGCCATCAGCCCGGGAACAGCGGGAGCATACAATGAGCAGTTCTTC. Amino acids: CAISPGTAGAYNEQFF.

The chain recombines TRBV5-1 with TRBJ2-7; TRBD1 matches 10 bases. From germline, CDR1 is SGHRS and CDR2 YFSETQ. Trimming took 4 bases from V and 2 from J; bases not matched to a gene: 6. There are 15 residues in the CDR3. The CDR3 reads CASSPGGTGAYEQYF. Here the CDR3 DNA reads TGCGCCAGCAGCCCGGGGGGGACAGGGGCCTACGAGCAGTACTTC.

The chain has TRBV5-5 and TRBJ2-7; tentatively, D is TRBD2 (5 bases). The V end lost 4 bases, the J end lost 3 bases, and 14 bases lay between the germline ends. Germline V lookup: CDR1 SGHKS, CDR2 YYEKEE (reference sequence). The length of the CDR3 is 14 residues. The CDR3 nucleotides read TGTGCCAGCAGCCCTCGGGGTCTGTTCTACGAGCAGTACTTC. Translated, it gives CASSPRGLFYEQYF.

The gene calls are TRBV11-2 and TRBJ1-3, with D possibly being TRBD1 (6 bases). The CDR3 covers 18 residues. Germline values: CDR1 SGHAT, CDR2 FQNNGV. V was shortened by 3 bases and J by 0 bases, with 18 bases between the two germline ends. This CDR3 reads CASSFGGAVSSSGNTIYF. DNA of the CDR3: TGTGCCAGCAGCTTCGGGGGGGCTGTCTCCTCCTCTGGAAACACCATATATTTT.

The V and J genes are TRBV2 and TRBJ2-1, with 11 bases aligning to TRBD2. The CDR3 runs to 15 residues. Germline V gives CDR1 SNHLY, CDR2 FYNNEI. After removal of 5 bases from V and 9 bases from J, the junction contained 9 bases not matched to a gene. This CDR3 reads CASSHSGGEGSEQFF. DNA of the CDR3: TGTGCCAGCAGTCATAGCGGGGGGGAAGGTAGTGAGCAGTTCTTC.

J is TRBJ2-7 and V is TRBV7-2, with D perhaps TRBD1 (7 bases). In germline, CDR1 is SGHTA, CDR2 FQGNSA. This CDR3 spans 15 amino acids. The ends were cut back, 4 bases at V and 3 bases at J, with 16 bases in the middle. CDR3 bases: TGTGCCAGCAGCTCTCAGGGGGGAACGGGCTACGAGCAGTACTTC. Its translation: CASSSQGGTGYEQYF.

This clone was seen only a few times. The chain has TRBV4-1 and TRBJ1-4; no reliable D call. V lost 1 base and J lost 0, with 15 bases in between. The germline V gene has CDR1 MGHRA and CDR2 YSYEKL. There are 18 residues in the CDR3. The chain's CDR3 is CASSQGYTVAATNEKLFF. CDR3 nucleotides: TGCGCCAGCAGCCAAGGGTATACGGTAGCTGCAACTAATGAAAAACTGTTTTTT.